This passage covers 27 T cell receptor beta chains from one sample sequenced in a study of beta chain features in type 1 diabetes. Expressed TCRB transcripts were sequenced, since all the RNA that had been isolated was reverse transcribed. Using immunoSEQ multiplex PCR, the repertoire was profiled, and TCRdb retains in-frame clones only, with some absent. The sample has hundreds of thousands of clones, more than 13% seen once. Study results and caveats: Type 1 diabetes patients showed a moderate but significant shortening of TCRB CDR3s in all four CD4+ subsets.

For these receptors, no antigen is known. The sequenced sample consisted of naive CD4+ T cells from blood. These receptors were collected from a man younger than 35 with type 1 diabetes.

The chain recombines TRBV29-1 with TRBJ2-2; 10 nucleotides line up with TRBD2. The CDR3 extends over 16 amino acids. With V trimmed by 3 bases and J by 0 bases, 4 bases remained unmatched. Germline V gene sequence: CDR1 SQVTM, CDR2 ANQGSEA. The CDR3 loop reads CSVEGAGGSNTGELFF. The CDR3 DNA is TGCAGCGTTGAGGGAGCGGGAGGGTCGAACACCGGGGAGCTGTTTTTT.

Comment on this clone: Within the sample, other DNA sequences also encode this same CDR3. V usage is TRBV28 and J usage is TRBJ1-2; D unresolved. CDR1 is MDHEN, CDR2 SYDVKM, per germline. The V end lost 6 bases, the J end lost 4 bases, and 9 bases lay between the germline ends. The CDR3 has 12 amino acids. CDR3 in amino acids: CASSLGPYGYTF. The CDR3 nucleotides are TGTGCCAGCAGCCTCGGACCCTATGGCTACACCTTC.

This chain links TRBV30 with TRBJ1-2; 9 bases align to TRBD1. The CDR3 sequence is 13 residues long. Germline lookup yields CDR1 GTSNPN and CDR2 SVGIG (reference sequence). V trimming: 5 bases; J trimming: 6 bases; junction bases outside the gene matches: 7. The CDR3: CAWRGQGRDGYTF. CDR3 DNA: TGTGCCTGGCGCGGACAGGGGAGGGATGGCTACACCTTC.

This clone was observed a few times. V is TRBV5-1 and J is TRBJ1-4, with a weak D call TRBD1 (5 bases). This CDR3 has 15 residues. Germline V gene data show CDR1 as SGHRS and CDR2 as YFSETQ. V was clipped by 4 bases and J by 5 bases, with 15 bases between them. CDR3 sequence reads: CASSPSEGRNEKLFF. Here the CDR3 DNA reads TGCGCCAGCAGCCCCAGCGAGGGGAGGAATGAAAAACTGTTTTTT.

The genes are TRBV18 and TRBJ2-1; D not resolved. This CDR3 spans 14 amino acids. The V gene's germline CDR1 is KGHSH and CDR2 LQKENI. V was cut by 2 bases and J by 8 bases, with 13 bases left in between. The CDR3: CASSPEARDDEQFF. CDR3 DNA: TGTGCCAGCTCACCAGAAGCTAGGGATGATGAGCAGTTCTTC.

This chain links TRBV6-9 with TRBJ1-2; D ambiguous. This CDR3 is built from 11 residues. Per the germline V gene, CDR1 is MNHGY and CDR2 is SVAAGI. V lost 11 bases and J lost 5, with 12 bases in between. CDR3 residues: CAPHSLYGYTF. The CDR3 bases are TGTGCCCCCCATAGCCTTTATGGCTACACCTTC.

J is TRBJ2-2 and V is TRBV2; possibly TRBD2 for D (5 bases). V was shortened by 8 bases and J by 4 bases, with 11 bases between the two germline ends. Germline V lookup: CDR1 SNHLY, CDR2 FYNNEI. CDR3 length: 13 amino acids. The CDR3 region has the DNA TGTGCCAGCTCGGGGATGGGCACCGGGGAGCTGTTTTTT. This sequence encodes CASSGMGTGELFF.

V and J are TRBV29-1 and TRBJ2-5; TRBD1 matches 10 bases. J was trimmed by 4 bases and V by 6 bases; bases with no gene match: 5. Germline lookup yields CDR1 SQVTM and CDR2 ANQGSEA. This CDR3 is built from 13 residues. The CDR3 protein is CSVLTGGGETQYF. CDR3 nucleotides: TGCAGCGTACTGACAGGGGGCGGAGAGACCCAGTACTTC.

This clone was found a few times. The chain links TRBV7-2 to TRBJ1-2; D may be TRBD1 (5 bases). Germline V gene sequence: CDR1 SGHTA, CDR2 FQGNSA. The CDR3 consists of 13 residues. The V and J ends lost 5 bases and 8 bases respectively, with 15 bases between them. In nucleotides, the CDR3 is TGTGCCAGCAGCCGGTCCGGGGGTACCGGCTACACCTTC. Its translation: CASSRSGGTGYTF.

This clone was counted a few times. The rearrangement joins TRBV21-1 to TRBJ1-5; the table's D gene call, TRBD1, was not cross checked with the DNA. TRBV21-1 is marked as a pseudogene. The CDR3 runs 16 residues. The CDR3 protein is CASSKPPRKSNQPQHF. The CDR3 DNA follows: TGTGCCAGCAGCAAACCCCCCAGAAAGTCCAATCAGCCCCAGCATTTT.

The chain recombines TRBV4-3 with TRBJ2-2; 10 bases agree with TRBD1. CDR1 is LGHNA, CDR2 YSLEER, per germline. The CDR3 extends over 17 amino acids. The V and J ends lost 2 bases and 7 bases, in that order; junction bases with no gene match: 10. The CDR3 reads CASSQPRQGAGVGELFF. CDR3 nucleotide sequence: TGCGCCAGCAGCCAACCTAGACAGGGGGCCGGAGTCGGGGAGCTGTTTTTT.

The table lists this clone with a few counts. The V and J genes are TRBV6-4 and TRBJ2-7, with 7 nucleotides matching TRBD1. V lost 5 bases and J lost 6; bases outside the gene matches: 7. Germline-derived CDR1 and CDR2 are MRHNA and SNTAGT. CDR3 length equals 13 residues. The CDR3 protein is CASSPDREGEQYF. The CDR3 coding sequence is TGTGCCAGCAGTCCCGACAGGGAAGGCGAGCAGTACTTC.

This chain joins TRBV5-6 and TRBJ1-6, with unresolved D. CDR1 and CDR2 (germline): SGHDT, YYEEEE. This CDR3 is built from 13 residues. Trimming shortened V by 5 bases and J by 8 bases, and 11 bases separated the two germline ends. The CDR3 reads CASSLVRDSPLHF. CDR3 DNA: TGTGCCAGCAGTTTAGTCCGGGATTCACCCCTCCACTTT.

The chain uses TRBV15 and TRBJ2-2; no reliable D call. Trimming stripped 3 bases from V and 2 bases from J, with 16 bases between. Germline loops: CDR1 LNHNV, CDR2 YYDKDF (reference sequence). The CDR3 length is 17 residues. CDR3 protein: CATSRAPGQFNTGELFF. The CDR3, as DNA: TGTGCCACCAGCAGGGCTCCGGGCCAATTCAACACCGGGGAGCTGTTTTTT.

This clone showed up just a few times. This chain uses TRBV9 with TRBJ2-1; D tentatively reads TRBD1 or TRBD2 (7 bases each). The germline V gene has CDR1 SGDLS and CDR2 YYNGEE. The germline V and J ends were trimmed by 4 bases and 0 bases, with 14 bases remaining between them. This CDR3 spans 16 amino acids. In DNA form, the CDR3 reads TGTGCCAGCAGCCCCCAGGGGGGGAGCTCCTACAATGAGCAGTTCTTC. It encodes CASSPQGGSSYNEQFF.

This clone appeared a few times. The chain has TRBV20-1 and TRBJ2-7; D uncertain. The V end was cut by 2 bases, the J end by 4 bases, with 6 bases between. The CDR3 is 11 amino acids. CDR1 and CDR2 from the germline V gene are DFQATT and SNEGSKA (reference sequence). The CDR3 DNA sequence: TGCAGTGCTAGATCCTTATACGAGCAGTACTTC. Amino acids: CSARSLYEQYF.

This clone was seen a handful of times. The V call is TRBV5-1, the J call TRBJ2-7; 8 bases agree with TRBD1. J gave up 4 bases and V 0 bases, and 3 bases lay outside the gene matches. Germline assignment: CDR1 SGHRS and CDR2 YFSETQ. The CDR3 extends over 14 amino acids. The CDR3: CASSLVQGAYEQYF. For the CDR3, the DNA is TGCGCCAGCAGCTTGGTCCAGGGGGCATACGAGCAGTACTTC. Full variable domain (missing parts from reference TRBV5-1 and TRBJ2-7): KAGVTQTPRYLIKTRGQQVTLSCSPISGHRSVSWYQQTPGQGLQFLFEYFSETQRNKGNFPGRFSGRQFSNSRSEMNVSTLELGDSALYLCASSLVQGAYEQYFGPGTRLTVT.

This clone was observed a handful of times. The chain has TRBV4-2 and TRBJ2-1; D is uncertain. Germline-derived CDR1 and CDR2 are LGHNA and YNFKEQ. The CDR3 spans 16 residues. Trimming left V 1 base short and J 2 bases short, with 12 bases between. Here the CDR3 DNA reads TGTGCCAGCAGCCAAGGTGCCCAGGCCACCTACAATGAGCAGTTCTTC. Amino acid sequence: CASSQGAQATYNEQFF.

V usage is TRBV30 and J usage is TRBJ2-3; 8 nucleotides match TRBD2. CDR3 length: 16 residues. Trimming at V came to 2 bases and at J to 1 base, leaving 8 bases not matched to a gene. Looked up from germline, CDR1 is GTSNPN and CDR2 is SVGIG (reference sequence). The CDR3 bases are TGTGCCTGGAGTCCAGCGGGAGCAATCCGCACAGATACGCAGTATTTT. Translated: CAWSPAGAIRTDTQYF.

This clone was picked up a small number of times. The chain joins TRBV7-9 to TRBJ1-2; TRBD1 matches 11 bases. CDR1 is SEHNR, CDR2 FQNEAQ, per germline (reference sequence). The CDR3 is 14 residues long. The trim removed 3 bases at V and 8 bases at J, leaving 5 bases unmatched. The CDR3 DNA is TGTGCCAGCAGCTTCGGGACAGGGGGAACGGGCTACACCTTC. It translates to CASSFGTGGTGYTF.

This clone was detected a few times. The rearrangement joins TRBV30 to TRBJ2-2; no reliable D call. Germline V gene data show CDR1 as GTSNPN and CDR2 as SVGIG (reference sequence). The ends were cut back, 2 bases at V and 4 bases at J, with 5 bases in the middle. The CDR3 runs to 12 residues. The DNA for the CDR3 is TGTGCCTGGAGTCATTCCACCGGGGAGCTGTTTTTT. It codes for CAWSHSTGELFF.

Comments on this clone: Other nucleotide sequences in the sample specify the same CDR3. J is TRBJ2-5 and V is TRBV29-1, with 7 bases identical to TRBD1. The trim removed 4 bases at V and 1 base at J, leaving 3 bases unmatched. The CDR3 is 13 residues long. CDR1 SQVTM and CDR2 ANQGSEA come from the germline V gene. The CDR3 sequence: CSVVRDSQETQYF. For the CDR3, the DNA is TGCAGCGTTGTTCGGGACAGCCAAGAGACCCAGTACTTC. The entire variable domain, with the rest obtained from reference TRBV29-1 and TRBJ2-5, is as follows: SAVISQKPSRDICQRGTSLTIQCQVDSQVTMMFWYRQQPGQSLTLIATANQGSEATYESGFVIDKFPISRPNLTFSTLTVSNMSPEDSSIYLCSVVRDSQETQYFGPGTRLLVL.

The chain has TRBV5-1 and TRBJ2-5; 8 bases agree with TRBD2. The length of the CDR3 is 13 residues. Germline V lookup: CDR1 SGHRS, CDR2 YFSETQ. Trimming took 4 bases from V and 3 from J; bases not matched to a gene: 2. CDR3 in amino acids: CASSPTSEETQYF. CDR3 nucleotides: TGCGCCAGCAGCCCGACTAGCGAAGAGACCCAGTACTTC.

This clone was seen only a few times. For the CDR3, the DNA is TGCGCCAGCAGCCAAGAGTTGGATAATAGCAATCAGCCCCAGCATTTT. Its protein is CASSQELDNSNQPQHF. This chain connects TRBV4-3 to TRBJ1-5; unclear D gene. The V and J ends lost 0 bases and 0 bases respectively, with 9 bases between them. Looked up from germline, CDR1 is LGHNA and CDR2 is YSLEER. CDR3 length: 16 residues.

V and J are TRBV5-1 and TRBJ1-5; 9 nucleotides line up with TRBD1. Germline loops: CDR1 SGHRS, CDR2 YFSETQ. This CDR3 region has 15 residues. The V segment lost 4 bases and the J segment 4 bases; nucleotides outside the gene matches: 6. CDR3 residues: CASSQQGASNQPQHF. The DNA of the CDR3 is TGCGCCAGCAGCCAACAGGGGGCAAGTAATCAGCCCCAGCATTTT.

This clone was observed a few times. The V call is TRBV7-6, the J call TRBJ2-3; D is unresolved. Trimming took 6 bases from V and 6 from J, leaving 7 bases between them. The CDR3 has 11 residues. Germline V gene data show CDR1 as SGHVS and CDR2 as FNYEAQ. CDR3 residues: CASRTGDTQYF. In nucleotides, the CDR3 is TGTGCCAGCAGGACGGGCGATACGCAGTATTTT.

This clone appeared a few times. V gene TRBV25-1 combines with J gene TRBJ2-5; D is perhaps TRBD1 or TRBD2 (6 bases each). CDR3 length: 13 residues. The V gene lost 8 bases and the J gene lost 5 bases, with 15 bases spanning the gap. Germline-derived CDR1 and CDR2 are MGHDK and SYGVNS. The CDR3 DNA reads as TGTGCCAGCCTCCCGGGGGCGTCGGAGACCCAGTACTTC. Amino acids: CASLPGASETQYF.